The rows below give T cell receptor beta chains drawn from one sample of a study of cytomegalovirus exposure and HLA in healthy donors. The protocol was immunoSEQ multiplex PCR, while the TCRdb copy is restricted to in-frame clones and leaves out a portion. Counted here are under 150,000 clones, about 80% occurring once; the ten biggest clones make up about 1.8%. Sequenced material: PBMCs. Source of these receptors: a woman aged 25 to 39 in good health and CMV-seronegative. The CDR3 runs from the conserved cysteine through the conserved F or W. D genes are given only for firm matches. Clone size, where shown, is once, few, many, or a class for clones that have expanded.

size: -; V: TRBV29-1; J: TRBJ1-2; D: TRBD1; DNA: TGCAGCGTTACAGAGACAGGGGTTGGCTACACCTTC; CDR3: CSVTETGVGYTF
size: -; V: TRBV7-2; J: TRBJ2-2; D: -; DNA: TGTGCCAGCAGCCAGACCGGGGTCCGGAACACCGGGGAGCTGTTTTTT; CDR3: CASSQTGVRNTGELFF
size: -; V: TRBV19; J: TRBJ1-2; D: TRBD1; DNA: TGTGCCAGTAGTTCTCGACAGGGACAGGTTGGCTACACCTTC; CDR3: CASSSRQGQVGYTF
size: -; V: TRBV30; J: TRBJ2-3; D: -; DNA: TGTGCCTGGAGTGTTCGTAGTGCGGCTAAAGATACGCAGTATTTT; CDR3: CAWSVRSAAKDTQYF
size: -; V: TRBV6-6; J: TRBJ1-2; D: -; DNA: TGTGCCAGCAGACCTATCGACACACGGGGCTACACCTTC; CDR3: CASRPIDTRGYTF
size: -; V: TRBV9; J: TRBJ2-7; D: -; DNA: TGTGCCAGCAGCCCTCAGGTTGGGCAATTCAGCGAGCAGTACTTC; CDR3: CASSPQVGQFSEQYF
size: -; V: TRBV7-9; J: TRBJ1-6; D: TRBD1; DNA: TGTTCCAGCAGCTTTCGACAGGGGGCAGGGAATTCACCCCTCCACTTT; CDR3: CSSSFRQGAGNSPLHF
size: -; V: TRBV2; J: TRBJ1-5; D: TRBD1; DNA: TGTGCCAGCAGTACCGGGACAGGGGGGTGGAGAGGCAATCAGCCCCAGCATTTT; CDR3: CASSTGTGGWRGNQPQHF
size: -; V: TRBV18; J: TRBJ1-5; D: TRBD1; DNA: TGTGCCAGCTCACCAAGTCGGACAGGGTGGAGCAATCAGCCCCAGCATTTT; CDR3: CASSPSRTGWSNQPQHF
size: -; V: TRBV5-1; J: TRBJ2-2; D: TRBD1; DNA: TGCGCCAGCAGCACCACGACAGGGGCCGGGGAGCTGTTTTTT; CDR3: CASSTTTGAGELFF
size: -; V: TRBV4-1; J: TRBJ2-7; D: TRBD1; DNA: TGCGCCAGCAGCCAAGAATTTCGGGCCCCGGACAGGACCTACGAGCAGTACTTC; CDR3: CASSQEFRAPDRTYEQYF
size: -; V: TRBV7-9; J: TRBJ1-2; D: TRBD1; DNA: TGTGCCAGCAGCTTAGCCGACAGGGCGTACGGCTACACCTTC; CDR3: CASSLADRAYGYTF
size: once; V: TRBV11-2; J: TRBJ2-7; D: TRBD1; DNA: TGTGCCAGCAAAGCTGACGAGGGGGCGGTTAACGAGCAGTACTTC; CDR3: CASKADEGAVNEQYF
size: -; V: TRBV6-5; J: TRBJ1-2; D: -; DNA: TGTGCCAGCAGTTACTTCAGACAGGCTAACTATGGCTACACCTTC; CDR3: CASSYFRQANYGYTF
size: -; V: TRBV6-4; J: TRBJ1-4; D: TRBD1; DNA: TGTGCCAGCAGTGCCGGGACAGGGGGTAATGAAAAACTGTTTTTT; CDR3: CASSAGTGGNEKLFF
size: -; V: TRBV11-2; J: TRBJ2-1; D: -; DNA: TGTGCCAGCAGGTGGGGTGGGGGCCCCCACAATGAGCAGTTCTTC; CDR3: CASRWGGGPHNEQFF
size: few; V: TRBV7-2; J: TRBJ2-7; D: -; DNA: TGTGCCAGCAGCCTAGGAACAGACTCCTACGAGCAGTACTTC; CDR3: CASSLGTDSYEQYF
size: -; V: TRBV19; J: TRBJ2-5; D: TRBD1; DNA: TGTGCCAGTAGCCCTCAGGGGGCCACTCTGGGGGAGACCCAGTACTTC; CDR3: CASSPQGATLGETQYF
size: -; V: TRBV5-3; J: TRBJ1-5; D: TRBD1; DNA: TGTGCCAGAAGCTTGTATCGGGACAGGGCTAATCAGCCCCAGCATTTT; CDR3: CARSLYRDRANQPQHF
size: -; V: TRBV7-2; J: TRBJ2-2; D: -; DNA: TGTGCCAGCAGCTTAGTCGGGGGGCTCACCGGGGAGCTGTTTTTT; CDR3: CASSLVGGLTGELFF
size: -; V: TRBV5-4; J: TRBJ1-1; D: -; DNA: TGTGCCAGCAGCTACGGACAGCTGAACACTGAAGCTTTCTTT; CDR3: CASSYGQLNTEAFF
size: -; V: TRBV7-6; J: TRBJ2-2; D: TRBD2; DNA: TGTGCCAGCAGCTTAGGGGTGCGCGGGAGGACGAACACCGGGGAGCTGTTTTTT; CDR3: CASSLGVRGRTNTGELFF
size: -; V: TRBV27; J: TRBJ1-6; D: -; DNA: TGTGCCAGCAGTTTATTCCGAGGGAAAGATCTTTGGGATCCCCTCCACTTT; CDR3: CASSLFRGKDLWDPLHF
size: -; V: TRBV4-3; J: TRBJ2-7; D: TRBD1; DNA: TGCGCCAGCAGCCAATACAGGGGTTCCTACGAGCAGTACTTC; CDR3: CASSQYRGSYEQYF
size: -; V: TRBV20-1; J: TRBJ1-1; D: -; DNA: TGCAGTGCTAGAGATCTCACTGAAGCTTTCTTT; CDR3: CSARDLTEAFF
size: -; V: TRBV5-6; J: TRBJ2-3; D: TRBD1; DNA: TGTGCCAGCAGCTTAACAGGGGGTAGAACAGATACGCAGTATTTT; CDR3: CASSLTGGRTDTQYF
size: -; V: TRBV10-2; J: TRBJ2-3; D: -; DNA: TGCGCCAGCAAGGAAGCGATCGGAGATACGCAGTATTTT; CDR3: CASKEAIGDTQYF
size: -; V: TRBV4-1; J: TRBJ1-2; D: -; DNA: TGCGCCAGCAGCCAAGAGCTTGGCAGGGCGAGGGGCTACACCTTC; CDR3: CASSQELGRARGYTF
size: -; V: TRBV2; J: TRBJ2-1; D: TRBD2; DNA: TGTGCCAGCAGACCTCGGACTAGCGGGGGGGCAGCACTTTACAATGAGCAGTTCTTC; CDR3: CASRPRTSGGAALYNEQFF